These T cell receptor beta chains were read from a single sample in a study of shared T cell receptors in the human thymus. The assay was immunoSEQ multiplex PCR, and TCRdb's table has in-frame clones only and misses some. The sample yields more than 300,000 clones, just under 95% seen once. The sample comprised thymocytes. All receptors derive from a human donor. CDR3s include the opening cysteine and the closing phenylalanine or tryptophan. A D gene is named only where the DNA matches it firmly. For some rows the clone size is stated as once, few or many, or as a class when expanded; others skip it.

clone size: .
J gene: TRBJ2-1
V gene: TRBV6-5
D gene: TRBD2
CDR3 DNA: TGTGCCAGCAGTTACCGAGCGGGAGGCAATGAGCAGTTCTTC
CDR3 protein: CASSYRAGGNEQFF

clone size: .
J gene: TRBJ1-5
V gene: TRBV28
D gene: TRBD1
CDR3 DNA: TGTGCCAGCAGTTTCGGACAGGGGGCGATGAGGCAGCCCCAGCATTTT
CDR3 protein: CASSFGQGAMRQPQHF

clone size: .
J gene: TRBJ2-1
V gene: TRBV18
D gene: TRBD2
CDR3 DNA: TGTGCCAGCTCACCGACTAGCGGGGCTAGCTCCTACAATGAGCAGTTCTTC
CDR3 protein: CASSPTSGASSYNEQFF

clone size: once
J gene: TRBJ2-7
V gene: TRBV5-6
D gene: .
CDR3 DNA: TGTGCCAGCAGCTTGTACGGTTCATGGTTTTACCTCTCCTACGAGCAGTACTTC
CDR3 protein: CASSLYGSWFYLSYEQYF

clone size: .
J gene: TRBJ2-7
V gene: TRBV5-1
D gene: .
CDR3 DNA: TGCGCCAGCAGCTTGGCTAGGCGTTCCCAGCGGATCCTTCCCTACGAGCAGTACTTC
CDR3 protein: CASSLARRSQRILPYEQYF

clone size: .
J gene: TRBJ1-4
V gene: TRBV2
D gene: TRBD1
CDR3 DNA: TGTGCCAGCAGTGGGGAATTGCCGGGACAGGGACAAAAACTGTTTTTT
CDR3 protein: CASSGELPGQGQKLFF

clone size: .
J gene: TRBJ2-1
V gene: TRBV7-3
D gene: .
CDR3 DNA: TGTGCCAGCACCCGACAGGCCCCCGGAAGCGATGAGCAGTTCTTC
CDR3 protein: CASTRQAPGSDEQFF

clone size: .
J gene: TRBJ1-4
V gene: TRBV18
D gene: TRBD1
CDR3 DNA: TGTGCCACCCATGGACAGGGAGGGGAAAAACTGTTTTTT
CDR3 protein: CATHGQGGEKLFF

clone size: .
J gene: TRBJ1-2
V gene: TRBV28
D gene: .
CDR3 DNA: TGTGCCAGCAGTTTGCCCCGGTGTGTTGCCCCGTTGGATCCCCCCCTTGACTATGGCTACACCTTC
CDR3 protein: CASSLPRCVAPLDPPLDYGYTF

clone size: .
J gene: TRBJ1-2
V gene: TRBV7-3
D gene: TRBD1
CDR3 DNA: TGTGCCAGCAGCTTGAGCAGGGGGCGTATCACTAACTATGGCTACACCTTC
CDR3 protein: CASSLSRGRITNYGYTF

clone size: .
J gene: TRBJ1-5
V gene: TRBV28
D gene: .
CDR3 DNA: TGTGCCAGCAGCTCTACACTCAATCAGCCCCAGCATTTT
CDR3 protein: CASSSTLNQPQHF

clone size: .
J gene: TRBJ1-2
V gene: TRBV15
D gene: TRBD1
CDR3 DNA: TGTGCCACCAGCAGACTACGTGGACAGGGAAGTGGCTACACCTTC
CDR3 protein: CATSRLRGQGSGYTF

clone size: once
J gene: TRBJ2-3
V gene: TRBV11-2
D gene: .
CDR3 DNA: TGTGCCAGCAGCTTAGACCGGGACTCCTACACAGATACGCAGTATTTT
CDR3 protein: CASSLDRDSYTDTQYF

clone size: .
J gene: TRBJ2-7
V gene: TRBV30
D gene: TRBD2
CDR3 DNA: TGTGCCTGGAGTCCCTATCCGGTAGCGGGAGTTTCCTACGAGCAGTACTTC
CDR3 protein: CAWSPYPVAGVSYEQYF

clone size: .
J gene: TRBJ2-7
V gene: TRBV4-1
D gene: .
CDR3 DNA: TGCGCCAGCAGCCTTCGACTAGATGGCGAGCAGTACTTC
CDR3 protein: CASSLRLDGEQYF

clone size: .
J gene: TRBJ1-2
V gene: TRBV7-2
D gene: TRBD1
CDR3 DNA: TGTGCCAGCAGCTTAAAAGGGGGGACAGCCGAATCTAACTATGGCTACACCTTC
CDR3 protein: CASSLKGGTAESNYGYTF

clone size: .
J gene: TRBJ2-1
V gene: TRBV25-1
D gene: TRBD2
CDR3 DNA: TGTGCCAGCAGTGAATCCTGCGGGAGGTGCAATGAGCAGTTCTTC
CDR3 protein: CASSESCGRCNEQFF

clone size: .
J gene: TRBJ2-7
V gene: TRBV30
D gene: .
CDR3 DNA: TGTGCCTGGAGTAATCGGGCAGTTACCTACGAGCAGTACTTC
CDR3 protein: CAWSNRAVTYEQYF

clone size: .
J gene: TRBJ2-7
V gene: TRBV4-1
D gene: TRBD2
CDR3 DNA: TGCGCCAGCAGCCACCACCCGGGGACTAGCGGGGATTTTCTCGAGCAGTACTTC
CDR3 protein: CASSHHPGTSGDFLEQYF

clone size: .
J gene: TRBJ2-1
V gene: TRBV12-5
D gene: TRBD2
CDR3 DNA: TGTGCTAGTGGTCCTGGGACTAGCGGGGAATACAATGAGCAGTTCTTC
CDR3 protein: CASGPGTSGEYNEQFF

clone size: .
J gene: TRBJ2-3
V gene: TRBV9
D gene: .
CDR3 DNA: TGTGCCAGCAGCTCAACACGAGAGGTTGATACGCAGTATTTT
CDR3 protein: CASSSTREVDTQYF

clone size: .
J gene: TRBJ2-1
V gene: TRBV28
D gene: .
CDR3 DNA: TGTGCCAGCGAGCGGAACTACAATGAGCAGTTCTTC
CDR3 protein: CASERNYNEQFF

clone size: .
J gene: TRBJ2-3
V gene: TRBV4-2
D gene: .
CDR3 DNA: TGTGCCAGCAGCCAAGATGGGAGTTATACAGATACGCAGTATTTT
CDR3 protein: CASSQDGSYTDTQYF

clone size: .
J gene: TRBJ1-2
V gene: TRBV19
D gene: .
CDR3 DNA: TGTGCCAGTAGTCACAGACAAGTTAATGGCTACACCTTC
CDR3 protein: CASSHRQVNGYTF

clone size: .
J gene: TRBJ2-7
V gene: TRBV14
D gene: TRBD2
CDR3 DNA: TGTGCCAGCAGCCCGACTAGCGGGGGGGCGGGGTACGAGCAGTACTTC
CDR3 protein: CASSPTSGGAGYEQYF

clone size: .
J gene: TRBJ2-7
V gene: TRBV7-2
D gene: .
CDR3 DNA: TGTGCCAGCAGCTTAGAGGGACATTTTTACGAGCAGTACTTC
CDR3 protein: CASSLEGHFYEQYF

clone size: .
J gene: TRBJ1-2
V gene: TRBV5-6
D gene: TRBD1
CDR3 DNA: TGTGCCAGCAGCTTGGCGTTTTGGGACAGGGATGGCTACACCTTC
CDR3 protein: CASSLAFWDRDGYTF

clone size: once
J gene: TRBJ2-3
V gene: TRBV6-4
D gene: .
CDR3 DNA: TGTGCCAGCAGCCCTCGGGGTGGGGGCCGGGCCACAGATACGCAGTATTTT
CDR3 protein: CASSPRGGGRATDTQYF

clone size: .
J gene: TRBJ2-7
V gene: TRBV7-2
D gene: TRBD1
CDR3 DNA: TGTGCCAGCAGCGAGCGGACAGGGGCCTCCTACGAGCAGTACTTC
CDR3 protein: CASSERTGASYEQYF

clone size: .
J gene: TRBJ1-1
V gene: TRBV27
D gene: .
CDR3 DNA: TGTGCCAGCAGTTTACAGCAGGGGAACACTGAAGCTTTCTTT
CDR3 protein: CASSLQQGNTEAFF

clone size: .
J gene: TRBJ2-1
V gene: TRBV10-1
D gene: TRBD2
CDR3 DNA: TGCGCCAGCAGTGAAGCGGGGGGAACTTACAATGAGCAGTTCTTC
CDR3 protein: CASSEAGGTYNEQFF

clone size: .
J gene: TRBJ2-1
V gene: TRBV5-1
D gene: TRBD1
CDR3 DNA: TGCGCCAGCAGCTTGGAGGGCCGGGACAGGGACCCTAATGAGCAGTTCTTC
CDR3 protein: CASSLEGRDRDPNEQFF

clone size: .
J gene: TRBJ1-5
V gene: TRBV19
D gene: .
CDR3 DNA: TGTGCCAGTAGTAAGGCGGCAGCTGATAGCAATCAGCCCCAGCATTTT
CDR3 protein: CASSKAAADSNQPQHF

clone size: .
J gene: TRBJ2-7
V gene: TRBV5-1
D gene: .
CDR3 DNA: TGCGCCAGCTACGCGTCACAGGGCGGCGAGCAGTACTTC
CDR3 protein: CASYASQGGEQYF

clone size: .
J gene: TRBJ1-1
V gene: TRBV5-1
D gene: TRBD1
CDR3 DNA: TGCGCCAGCAGCTTGAAAACAGGGGGGTCTTCTGAAGCTTTCTTT
CDR3 protein: CASSLKTGGSSEAFF

clone size: .
J gene: TRBJ2-2
V gene: TRBV7-9
D gene: .
CDR3 DNA: TGTGCCAGCAGCTCTTCGGGGGGGACAGAGAACACCGGGGAGCTGTTTTTT
CDR3 protein: CASSSSGGTENTGELFF

clone size: .
J gene: TRBJ1-6
V gene: TRBV6-1
D gene: TRBD1
CDR3 DNA: TGTGCCAGCAGGGGGACAGGGGATAGACCCCTCCACTTT
CDR3 protein: CASRGTGDRPLHF

clone size: .
J gene: TRBJ1-1
V gene: TRBV11-3
D gene: .
CDR3 DNA: TGTGCCAGCAGCTCAACGGGGGGAGGGGAGACTGAAGCTTTCTTT
CDR3 protein: CASSSTGGGETEAFF

clone size: .
J gene: TRBJ2-5
V gene: TRBV2
D gene: .
CDR3 DNA: TGTGCCAGCAGGCCAGGGGGAGGAGAGACCCAGTACTTC
CDR3 protein: CASRPGGGETQYF

clone size: .
J gene: TRBJ2-2
V gene: TRBV9
D gene: .
CDR3 DNA: TGTGCCAGCAGAGAACAGGGCCCCGGGGAGCTGTTTTTT
CDR3 protein: CASREQGPGELFF

clone size: .
J gene: TRBJ2-1
V gene: TRBV25-1
D gene: .
CDR3 DNA: TGTGCCAGCAGTGAATTCTACGTAGAGATCAGGCAGCAGTTCTTC
CDR3 protein: CASSEFYVEIRQQFF

clone size: .
J gene: TRBJ1-3
V gene: TRBV7-9
D gene: TRBD1
CDR3 DNA: TGTGCCAGCAGCTGGGACAGGGCGTCTTCTGGAAACACCATATATTTT
CDR3 protein: CASSWDRASSGNTIYF

clone size: .
J gene: TRBJ2-5
V gene: TRBV4-1
D gene: TRBD1
CDR3 DNA: TGCGCCAGCAGCCGCATTTCGACAGGGCAAGAGACCCAGTACTTC
CDR3 protein: CASSRISTGQETQYF

clone size: .
J gene: TRBJ2-3
V gene: TRBV5-1
D gene: .
CDR3 DNA: TGCGCCAGCAACTTGGGACTCGAACTCAGCGGTACGCAGTATTTT
CDR3 protein: CASNLGLELSGTQYF

clone size: .
J gene: TRBJ1-3
V gene: TRBV6-5
D gene: .
CDR3 DNA: TGTGCCAGCATCAGGTCGGCAACCTCTGGAAACACCATATATTTT
CDR3 protein: CASIRSATSGNTIYF

clone size: .
J gene: TRBJ2-2
V gene: TRBV2
D gene: TRBD1
CDR3 DNA: TGTGCCAGCAGTGAAACTAACCGGGACAGAAAAAACACCGGGGAGCTGTTTTTT
CDR3 protein: CASSETNRDRKNTGELFF

clone size: .
J gene: TRBJ1-5
V gene: TRBV21-1
D gene: .
CDR3 DNA: TGTGCCAGCAGCAACAATCAGCCCCAGCATTTT
CDR3 protein: CASSNNQPQHF

clone size: .
J gene: TRBJ2-3
V gene: TRBV12-5
D gene: TRBD2
CDR3 DNA: TGTGCTAGTGGTTTGGTCTCGCCGTACGCGGGAGGGGGAGATACGCAGTATTTT
CDR3 protein: CASGLVSPYAGGGDTQYF

clone size: .
J gene: TRBJ2-4
V gene: TRBV30
D gene: .
CDR3 DNA: TGTGCCTGGAGTTTTGGGTATCTGGGATTAGCCAAAAACATTCAGTACTTC
CDR3 protein: CAWSFGYLGLAKNIQYF

clone size: .
J gene: TRBJ2-1
V gene: TRBV28
D gene: .
CDR3 DNA: TGTGCCAGCAGTTCGTACTACCTCTCCTACAATGAGCAGTTCTTC
CDR3 protein: CASSSYYLSYNEQFF

clone size: .
J gene: TRBJ1-1
V gene: TRBV27
D gene: .
CDR3 DNA: TGTGCCAGCAGCCCCTGGGGGGGACGGGGCACTGAAGCTTTCTTT
CDR3 protein: CASSPWGGRGTEAFF

clone size: .
J gene: TRBJ2-2
V gene: TRBV19
D gene: .
CDR3 DNA: TGTGCCAGTAGGACAGACACCGGGGAGCTGTTTTTT
CDR3 protein: CASRTDTGELFF

clone size: once
J gene: TRBJ2-7
V gene: TRBV9
D gene: .
CDR3 DNA: TGTGCCAGCAGCGTAGACGGGGGAAATAGCAGGTCCTACGAGCAGTACTTC
CDR3 protein: CASSVDGGNSRSYEQYF

clone size: .
J gene: TRBJ2-7
V gene: TRBV27
D gene: TRBD1
CDR3 DNA: TGTGCCAGCGGTCGTACCAGGGGGATTCTCGAGCAGTACTTC
CDR3 protein: CASGRTRGILEQYF

clone size: .
J gene: TRBJ2-5
V gene: TRBV6-7
D gene: .
CDR3 DNA: TGTGCCAGCCGTGGGTCCGCCACAGCGACCTGCCGGGAGACCCAGTACTTC
CDR3 protein: CASRGSATATCRETQYF

clone size: .
J gene: TRBJ2-7
V gene: TRBV27
D gene: .
CDR3 DNA: TGTGCCAGCAGTTTATCCGGACAGCTGCCTTACGAGCAGTACTTC
CDR3 protein: CASSLSGQLPYEQYF

clone size: .
J gene: TRBJ2-5
V gene: TRBV27
D gene: .
CDR3 DNA: TGTGCCAGCAGTTTTGAAGAGACCCAGTACTTC
CDR3 protein: CASSFEETQYF

clone size: .
J gene: TRBJ2-7
V gene: TRBV6-1
D gene: .
CDR3 DNA: TGTGCCAGCACCCCTGGGCTAGCGTACTCCTACGAGCAGTACTTC
CDR3 protein: CASTPGLAYSYEQYF

clone size: .
J gene: TRBJ1-5
V gene: TRBV6-1
D gene: TRBD1
CDR3 DNA: TGTGCCAGCAGTGAAGTCAAACAGGGGAACAATCAGCCCCAGCATTTT
CDR3 protein: CASSEVKQGNNQPQHF

clone size: few
J gene: TRBJ2-7
V gene: TRBV7-9
D gene: TRBD1
CDR3 DNA: TGTGCCAGCATGGACGGAGCAGGACAGGGCCCCTACGAGCAGTACTTC
CDR3 protein: CASMDGAGQGPYEQYF